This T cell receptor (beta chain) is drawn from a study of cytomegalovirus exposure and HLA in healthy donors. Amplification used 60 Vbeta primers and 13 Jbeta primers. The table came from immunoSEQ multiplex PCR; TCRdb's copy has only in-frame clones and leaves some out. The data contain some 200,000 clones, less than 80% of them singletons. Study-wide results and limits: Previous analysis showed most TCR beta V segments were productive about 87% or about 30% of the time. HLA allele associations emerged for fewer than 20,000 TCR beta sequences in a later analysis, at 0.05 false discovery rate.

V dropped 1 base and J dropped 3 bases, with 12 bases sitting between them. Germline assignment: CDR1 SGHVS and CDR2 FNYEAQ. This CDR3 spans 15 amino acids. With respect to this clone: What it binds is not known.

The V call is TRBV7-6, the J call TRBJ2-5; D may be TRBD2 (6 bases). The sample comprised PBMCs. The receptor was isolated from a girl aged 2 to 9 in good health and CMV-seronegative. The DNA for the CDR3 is TGTGCCAGCAGCTTAGGGGGTAGCGGAAAAGAGACCCAGTACTTC. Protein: CASSLGGSGKETQYF.